This passage covers 28 T cell receptor beta chains from one sample sequenced in a study of neurological immune-mediated disorders. TCRdb reprocessed the 5' RACE reads with MiXCR, giving one entry per CDR3 protein. The table includes 40,000 to 55,000 distinct CDR3 sequences, approximately 2.8% detected once. The sample comprised PBMCs. These receptor sequences come from a woman between 50 and 59 years old with multiple sclerosis.

This clonotype was found many times. The chain is built from TRBV11-2 and TRBJ2-1; 12 bases match TRBD2. Germline CDR1 is SGHAT and CDR2 is FQNNGV. After removal of 4 bases from V and 6 bases from J, the junction contained 10 bases not matched to a gene. The CDR3 runs 17 residues. The CDR3 reads CASSWSSGGVYSNEQFF. In DNA, the CDR3 is TGTGCCAGCAGCTGGTCTAGCGGGGGGGTCTACAGCAATGAGCAGTTCTTC. Complete variable domain (other parts from reference TRBV11-2 and TRBJ2-1): EAGVAQSPRYKIIEKRQSVAFWCNPISGHATLYWYQQILGQGPKLLIQFQNNGVVDDSQLPKDRFSAERLKGVDSTLKIQPAKLEDSAVYLCASSWSSGGVYSNEQFFGPGTRLTVL.

This clonotype was picked up many times. J is TRBJ1-2 and V is TRBV20-1; no clear D gene. V was cut by 4 bases and J by 4 bases, with 10 bases left in between. Per germline, CDR1 DFQATT and CDR2 SNEGSKA (reference sequence). This CDR3 has 12 amino acids. The CDR3 region has the DNA TGCAGTGCTACGGGGAACGGCTATGGCTACACCTTC. This sequence encodes CSATGNGYGYTF.

This clonotype was recorded at least ten times. The J gene is TRBJ2-7, the V gene TRBV11-2; D gene uncertain. The germline CDR1 and CDR2 sequences are SGHAT and FQNNGV. The V end lost 5 bases, the J end lost 0 bases, and 11 bases lay between the germline ends. This CDR3 is built from 14 residues. CDR3 sequence (DNA): TGTGCCAGCAGCCTTCAGCTGGCCTCCTACGAGCAGTACTTC. It is translated as CASSLQLASYEQYF. Full variable domain (remainder filled in from reference TRBV11-2 and TRBJ2-7): EAGVAQSPRYKIIEKRQSVAFWCNPISGHATLYWYQQILGQGPKLLIQFQNNGVVDDSQLPKDRFSAERLKGVDSTLKIQPAKLEDSAVYLCASSLQLASYEQYFGPGTRLTVT.

This clonotype was recorded at least ten times. The rearrangement links TRBV21-1 to TRBJ2-5; the D call in the table, TRBD1, was not verified against the DNA. TRBV21-1 is classified as a pseudogene. The CDR3 runs 15 residues. For the CDR3, the DNA is TGTGCCAGCAGCAACTGGGACAGGGACCAAGAGACCCAGTACTTC. Translation: CASSNWDRDQETQYF.

This clonotype was recorded at least ten times. The chain couples TRBV7-2 to TRBJ2-2; D is ambiguous. This CDR3 spans 11 amino acids. Trimming stripped 3 bases from V and 9 bases from J, with 5 bases between. Germline V lookup: CDR1 SGHTA, CDR2 FQGNSA. Here the CDR3 reads CASSLRRELFF. In DNA form, the CDR3 reads TGTGCCAGCAGCTTGAGGAGGGAGCTGTTTTTT.

There are many counts of this clonotype. The V gene is TRBV20-1, the J gene TRBJ2-3, with 8 positions matching TRBD2. V lost 5 bases, J lost 1 base, and 17 bases stayed unmatched. The V gene's germline CDR1 is DFQATT and CDR2 SNEGSKA (reference sequence). The CDR3 extends over 18 amino acids. CDR3 sequence reads: CSACSGAGGSLGTDTQYF. DNA for the CDR3: TGCAGTGCTTGCTCTGGTGCGGGGGGCTCTCTTGGCACAGATACGCAGTATTTT.

This clonotype has at least ten counts. The gene calls are TRBV20-1 and TRBJ2-3; 8 nucleotides agree with TRBD1. J was trimmed by 0 bases and V by 4 bases; bases with no gene match: 3. The CDR3 totals 14 residues. From germline, CDR1 is DFQATT and CDR2 SNEGSKA (reference sequence). The CDR3, as DNA: TGCAGTGCTATGGCAGGGGGCAGCACAGATACGCAGTATTTT. It encodes CSAMAGGSTDTQYF.

In this sample, this clonotype turned up many times. The genes are TRBV7-9 and TRBJ2-7, with D possibly matching TRBD1 (6 bases). This CDR3 comprises 15 residues. The V end lost 3 bases, the J end lost 5 bases, and 17 bases lay between the germline ends. CDR1 is SEHNR and CDR2 is FQNEAQ in the germline V gene (reference sequence). The CDR3: CASSFWEQGVNEQYF. The CDR3 nucleotides read TGTGCCAGCAGCTTCTGGGAACAGGGCGTCAACGAGCAGTACTTC.

This clonotype was seen many times. The V gene is TRBV20-1, the J gene TRBJ2-3; weak D call: TRBD2 (6 bases). The V and J ends lost 0 bases and 3 bases respectively, with 16 bases between them. CDR3 length: 16 residues. CDR1 is DFQATT, CDR2 SNEGSKA, per germline (reference sequence). The CDR3 is CSAREGRGGTTDTQYF. CDR3 nucleotides: TGCAGTGCTAGAGAGGGCCGAGGCGGGACGACAGATACGCAGTATTTT.

In its sample, this clonotype was seen many times. The chain is built from TRBV10-3 and TRBJ1-5; D remains ambiguous. Germline-derived CDR1 and CDR2 are ENHRY and SYGVKD. V lost 2 bases to trimming and J lost 2 bases, with 10 bases between them. The CDR3 contains 15 residues. The CDR3 DNA is TGTGCCATCAGTGAGAAGAGGGAGGGCAATCAGCCCCAGCATTTT. As protein: CAISEKREGNQPQHF.

This clonotype was detected ten times or more. Written as DNA, the CDR3 is TGTGCCAGCACCACCGTCGGGACAGGGATCCAGCCCCAGCATTTT. Amino acid sequence: CASTTVGTGIQPQHF. This chain connects TRBV6-2 or TRBV6-3 to TRBJ1-5; 9 bases line up with TRBD1. The junction had 11 bases not matched to a gene; V was cut back by 7 bases and J by 7 bases. CDR1 and CDR2 from the germline V gene are MNHEY and SVGEGT. CDR3 size: 15 residues.

This clonotype occurred many times. The chain joins TRBV15 to TRBJ2-5; D is perhaps TRBD1 or TRBD2 (6 bases each). The CDR3 totals 16 residues. Trimming took 3 bases from V and 5 from J, leaving 19 bases between them. The germline CDR1 and CDR2 sequences are LNHNV and YYDKDF (reference sequence). This CDR3 is CATSRIGGGMQETQYF. The CDR3 nucleotides are TGTGCCACCAGCAGGATCGGGGGCGGGATGCAGGAGACCCAGTACTTC.

This clonotype has at least ten counts. The chain links TRBV7-2 to TRBJ1-6; no firm D call. CDR3 length: 14 residues. Germline V gene data show CDR1 as SGHTA and CDR2 as FQGNSA. Deletions cut 1 base from V and 10 bases from J, with 11 bases between. This chain's CDR3 is CASSLERSGSPLHF. CDR3 DNA: TGTGCCAGCAGCTTAGAGAGGTCCGGCTCACCCCTCCACTTT.

This clonotype was recorded at least ten times. The V call is TRBV5-1, the J call TRBJ2-1; the D is unclear. V dropped 0 bases and J dropped 6 bases, with 10 bases sitting between them. This CDR3 region has 14 residues. Per germline, CDR1 SGHRS and CDR2 YFSETQ. The DNA for the CDR3 is TGCGCCAGCAGCTTGGGCAGCCTACTCAATGAGCAGTTCTTC. It specifies CASSLGSLLNEQFF.

The table lists this clonotype with many counts. This chain links TRBV5-1 with TRBJ2-1; 7 nucleotides agree with TRBD2. Germline lookup yields CDR1 SGHRS and CDR2 YFSETQ. The trim removed 4 bases at V and 7 bases at J, leaving 14 bases unmatched. The CDR3 runs to 16 residues. CDR3: CASSSSPSGLINEQFF. Written as DNA, the CDR3 is TGCGCCAGCAGCAGTAGCCCTTCGGGACTAATAAATGAGCAGTTCTTC. Variable domain in full (rest from reference TRBV5-1 and TRBJ2-1): KAGVTQTPRYLIKTRGQQVTLSCSPISGHRSVSWYQQTPGQGLQFLFEYFSETQRNKGNFPGRFSGRQFSNSRSEMNVSTLELGDSALYLCASSSSPSGLINEQFFGPGTRLTVL.

This clonotype was counted many times. The chain combines TRBV5-6 with TRBJ2-1; no definite D call. V gave up 4 bases and J gave up 6 bases, with 5 bases separating them. Germline V CDR1 and CDR2: SGHDT, YYEEEE. The CDR3 length is 11 residues. The CDR3: CASSRFNEQFF. CDR3 sequence (DNA): TGTGCCAGCAGCCGATTCAATGAGCAGTTCTTC.

This clonotype was counted many times. The chain joins TRBV7-2 to TRBJ2-1; perhaps TRBD1 as D (6 bases). The CDR3 extends over 17 amino acids. Germline values: CDR1 SGHTA, CDR2 FQGNSA. V gave up 4 bases and J gave up 0 bases, with 16 bases separating them. CDR3 region: CASSSSRTESSYNEQFF. The DNA for the CDR3 is TGTGCCAGCAGCTCAAGCCGGACAGAGAGCTCCTACAATGAGCAGTTCTTC.

There are many counts of this clonotype. J is TRBJ1-6 and V is TRBV7-2, with D possibly TRBD1 on 5 matching bases. V dropped 3 bases and J dropped 4 bases, with 10 bases sitting between them. The CDR3 length is 15 residues. Germline V gene sequence: CDR1 SGHTA, CDR2 FQGNSA. Here the CDR3 reads CASSFERQYNSPLHF. The CDR3 DNA is TGTGCCAGCAGCTTCGAGAGACAGTATAATTCACCCCTCCACTTT. Full variable domain (missing parts from reference TRBV7-2 and TRBJ1-6): GAGVSQSPSNKVTEKGKDVELRCDPISGHTALYWYRQSLGQGLEFLIYFQGNSAPDKSGLPSDRFSAERTGGSVSTLTIQRTQQEDSAVYLCASSFERQYNSPLHFGNGTRLTVT.

Of note for this clonotype: Here the CDR3 omits its conserved ending phenylalanine or tryptophan, so a read error is the likely source. The gene calls are TRBV20-1 and TRBJ2-4; D unresolved. V was shortened by 4 bases and J by 3 bases, with 31 bases between the two germline ends. The CDR3 has 20 residues. CDR1 is DFQATT, CDR2 SNEGSKA, per germline (reference sequence). CDR3: CSATKSPIRVGVPGKNIQYV. The CDR3 coding sequence is TGCAGTGCTACAAAATCACCTATAAGGGTTGGGGTTCCGGGCAAAAACATTCAGTACGTC.

The chain has TRBV25-1 and TRBJ2-4, with 8 bases lining up with TRBD1. CDR1 and CDR2 from the germline V gene are MGHDK and SYGVNS. V dropped 6 bases and J dropped 4; count of bases not matched to a gene: 2. This CDR3 is built from 13 residues. In DNA form, the CDR3 reads TGTGCCAGCAGCCGGACAGGGAAAAACATTCAGTACTTC. Protein product: CASSRTGKNIQYF.

This clonotype appeared many times. This chain links TRBV5-1 with TRBJ2-7; 7 nucleotides agree with TRBD1. With V trimmed by 3 bases and J by 6 bases, 6 bases remained unmatched. Per germline, CDR1 SGHRS and CDR2 YFSETQ. The CDR3 length is 13 residues. CDR3 residues: CASSSFDRVEQYF. CDR3 bases: TGCGCCAGCAGCTCGTTTGACAGGGTCGAGCAGTACTTC.

This clonotype appeared many times. This rearrangement joins TRBV20-1 to TRBJ1-5; 8 positions match TRBD1. The V gene end was trimmed by 0 bases and the J gene end by 7 bases; junction bases not matched to a gene: 8. This CDR3 comprises 15 residues. Germline V gene lookup returns CDR1 DFQATT and CDR2 SNEGSKA (reference sequence). CDR3 loop: CSARDLGQGEQPQHF. The CDR3 DNA follows: TGCAGTGCTAGAGATCTCGGACAGGGAGAACAGCCCCAGCATTTT.

This clonotype came up many times. V gene TRBV27 combines with J gene TRBJ2-7, with D unresolved. With 8 bases removed from V and 3 bases from J, the gap between germline ends came to 14 bases. Per germline, CDR1 MNHEY and CDR2 SMNVEV (reference sequence). There are 13 residues in the CDR3. CDR3 nucleotide sequence: TGTGCCAGCGCTCCGGTTTCACACTACGAGCAGTACTTC. It codes for CASAPVSHYEQYF.

This clonotype has ten or more counts. This chain links TRBV5-1 with TRBJ2-4; 11 nucleotides agree with TRBD1. The trim removed 3 bases at V and 7 bases at J, leaving 6 bases unmatched. The germline CDR1 and CDR2 sequences are SGHRS and YFSETQ. The CDR3 spans 15 residues. Here the CDR3 reads CASSSQDRGLNIQYF. The CDR3 coding sequence is TGCGCCAGCAGCTCCCAGGACAGGGGGCTGAACATTCAGTACTTC. The variable domain in full, with the rest retrieved from reference TRBV5-1 and TRBJ2-4, is KAGVTQTPRYLIKTRGQQVTLSCSPISGHRSVSWYQQTPGQGLQFLFEYFSETQRNKGNFPGRFSGRQFSNSRSEMNVSTLELGDSALYLCASSSQDRGLNIQYFGAGTRLSVL.

This clonotype was counted at least ten times. The J gene is TRBJ2-3, the V gene TRBV20-1, with 11 nucleotides matching TRBD2. CDR3 length: 20 amino acids. Trimming at V came to 4 bases and at J to 0 bases, leaving 18 bases not matched to a gene. The germline CDR1 and CDR2 sequences are DFQATT and SNEGSKA (reference sequence). CDR3 nucleotide sequence: TGCAGTGCTATAGTGGGTCAAGGACTAGCGGGCACCACTAGCACAGATACGCAGTATTTT. Residues: CSAIVGQGLAGTTSTDTQYF.

This clonotype was seen repeatedly, ten times or more. The V gene is TRBV20-1, the J gene TRBJ1-1; D is possibly TRBD1 (5 bases). Germline V CDR1 and CDR2: DFQATT, SNEGSKA (reference sequence). This CDR3 comprises 14 residues. Trimming removed 6 bases at V and 5 bases at J, with 19 bases between. In nucleotides, the CDR3 is TGCAGTGCAAACAAAGGAGGAAGGGGAACTGAAGCTTTCTTT. Translating it yields CSANKGGRGTEAFF.

This clonotype was detected many times. V gene TRBV20-1 combines with J gene TRBJ2-2; the match to TRBD1 covers 7 bases. The CDR3 extends over 15 amino acids. After removal of 5 bases from V and 2 bases from J, the junction contained 8 bases not matched to a gene. Germline values: CDR1 DFQATT, CDR2 SNEGSKA (reference sequence). CDR3 amino acids: CSALRGSPNTGELFF. Written as DNA, the CDR3 is TGCAGTGCTCTCAGGGGGTCCCCCAACACCGGGGAGCTGTTTTTT.

This clonotype was counted many times. This sequence joins TRBV10-3 and TRBJ2-1; the match to TRBD1 covers 9 bases. Germline trimming cut 5 bases from V and 3 bases from J; bases unmatched to any gene: 2. CDR1 ENHRY and CDR2 SYGVKD come from the germline V gene. CDR3 size: 14 residues. The CDR3 sequence: CAISWDRVYNEQFF. DNA for the CDR3: TGTGCCATCAGTTGGGACAGGGTCTACAATGAGCAGTTCTTC.